The T cell receptor (beta chain) described here comes from a study of OX40 agonist ivuxolimab in advanced cancers. Study information: Every 2 weeks, patients received ivuxolimab intravenously, dosed at 0.01 to 10 mg/kg. Study-level results: Low normalized clonal expansion also occurred in some nonresponding patients.

In regard to this clone: Its antigen is still unknown.

Libraries were prepared by immunoSEQ multiplex PCR; TCRdb keeps only in-frame clonotypes and omits some of them. The sample consists of about 23,000 clones, about 77% of them appearing once. The germline V gene has CDR1 KGHSH and CDR2 LQKENI. CDR3 length equals 17 residues. V lost 0 bases and J 5 bases, leaving 16 bases between the germline ends. Source: CD4+ or CD8+ T cells sorted from blood, taken in a trial of the OX40 agonist ivuxolimab. The receptor's source is an adult with an advanced solid tumor such as melanoma, head and neck, liver or kidney cancer. V is TRBV18 and J is TRBJ2-2; a possible D gene is TRBD2 (5 bases). The CDR3 DNA sequence: TGTGCCAGCTCACCACCGGCTGGGTCTTCGGGGACCGGGGAGCTGTTTTTT. It codes for CASSPPAGSSGTGELFF.